This TCR beta chain was captured in a study of neurological immune-mediated disorders (dated by TCRdb to between 2017 and 2020). Regarding the research as a whole: Among the 34 multiple sclerosis patients, relapsing-remitting MS accounted for some 30 and secondary progressive MS accounted for 3. The study compared peripheral blood TCR-beta repertoires of HTLV-I-associated myelopathy (HAM/TSP) patients, multiple sclerosis patients and healthy controls using UMI-based sequencing. Longitudinal samples, technical triplicates and paired sorted CD4+ and CD8+ T-cell subsets, alongside PBMC samples, were included among the roughly 110 TCR-beta libraries. The cohort comprised 68 subjects: 15 or so HAM/TSP patients, 35 or so multiple sclerosis patients and 20 or so healthy controls. Paper-wide results and their limitations: The MS cluster was not associated with any clinical or MRI features, and the authors stated that larger cohorts are needed. TCR clonal expansion was greatest in HAM/TSP patients and smallest in MS patients, who ranked below even healthy controls. Across subjects, expanded clones never shared an identical CDR3 amino acid sequence, which suggests that the TCR-beta repertoires in every group were private. In a phylogenetic analysis, the repertoires of 18 out of 34 MS patients fell into a single cluster of related CDR3 sequences, pointing to a possible signature at the repertoire level.

cDNA was synthesized by template-switch 5'RACE using a primer carrying a 10-nucleotide random unique molecular identifier by which each TCR transcript was tagged. Over 190 million TCR-beta sequences, covering 15-18 subjects, were produced in each sequencing run. The RNeasy kit was used for extraction of total RNA. The KAPA Real-time Library Amplification kit was used to amplify TCR-beta VDJ regions with primers targeting the TCR constant region and the 5'RACE anchor. A first PCR added sample indexes and Illumina adaptors, and a second PCR then raised library yield. After Ampure bead purification, the roughly 650 bp TCR product was size-selected on a 2% E-gel SizeSelection system. Before pooling, library quality was assessed on a Bioanalyzer, concentration was determined with Qubit, and library quantification was performed with the Kapa Library Quantification kit. An Illumina HiSeq 2500 was used to sequence the libraries paired-end at 2 x 150 bp. To increase sequence diversity, roughly 24-32% phiX was spiked into each library pool. The authors processed their data as follows. Quality-filtered reads were processed with the UMI-based MiGEC pipeline, and over 85% of raw TCR sequences were removed by the MiGEC pipeline during error correction. IMGT germline references were used for alignment of VDJ genes, and clonotypes were defined by a unique CDR3 amino acid sequence together with V-J genes. VDJtools evaluated clonal expansion, Shannon diversity and CDR3 relatedness (CalcPairwiseDistances, ClusterSamples); CLCbio workbench built phylogenetic trees. A clone was classed as expanded if it had 8 or more unique UMIs, a cutoff based on coefficient-of-variation modelling across technical triplicates. The public reads were quality trimmed at Q25 with fastp and then assembled into clones with MiXCR by TCRdb, keeping productive beta chains. Every entry covers one CDR3 protein and lists the most common genes and DNA from its rows. TCRdb's processing, not the authors', yielded these V and J calls. This sample comprises 55,000 to 65,000 distinct CDR3 sequences, over 3.5% of them detected only once. The ten largest make up less than 2.5% of the sample.

Unsorted PBMC libraries were generated from 2 million PBMCs stored in RNAlater at -80 °C until RNA extraction. The multiple sclerosis patients were enrolled in a US clinical protocol that evaluated disease progression with magnetic resonance imaging. Peripheral blood was subjected to Ficoll-Hypaque density gradient centrifugation to isolate PBMCs, which were then cryopreserved in liquid nitrogen. As encoded in the germline V gene, CDR1 is SNHLY while CDR2 is FYNNEI. Germline trimming amounts to 7 bases on V and 6 bases on J, with 6 as the count of junction bases outside the gene matches. Counted from cysteine to phenylalanine, this CDR3 has 14 amino acids. Of the read, only the CDR3 DNA is kept; its 42 bases are in frame from base 1. In its sample, this clonotype was seen many times. There is no known antigen for this receptor. No per-base quality is available; no much larger clone lies one base away.

The material sequenced was PBMCs. This receptor was identified in a woman aged 50 to 60 with multiple sclerosis. Rearrangement joined TRBV2 to TRBJ2-1; TRBD2 fits 10 bases in the junction. The CDR3 amino acid sequence is: CASKASGSSNEQFF. The DNA sequence is given as TGTGCCAGCAAGGCTAGCGGGAGCTCCAATGAGCAGTTCTTC.